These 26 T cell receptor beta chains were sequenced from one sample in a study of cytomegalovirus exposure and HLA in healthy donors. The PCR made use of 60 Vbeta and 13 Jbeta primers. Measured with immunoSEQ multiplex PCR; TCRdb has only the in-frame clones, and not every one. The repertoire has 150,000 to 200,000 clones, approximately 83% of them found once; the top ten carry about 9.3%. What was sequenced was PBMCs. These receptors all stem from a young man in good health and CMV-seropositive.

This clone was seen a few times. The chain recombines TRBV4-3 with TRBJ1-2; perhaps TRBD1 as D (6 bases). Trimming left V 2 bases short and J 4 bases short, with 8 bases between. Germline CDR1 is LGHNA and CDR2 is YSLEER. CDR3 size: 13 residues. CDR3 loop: CASSQKGGYGYTF. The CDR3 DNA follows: TGCGCCAGCAGCCAAAAAGGGGGCTATGGCTACACCTTC.

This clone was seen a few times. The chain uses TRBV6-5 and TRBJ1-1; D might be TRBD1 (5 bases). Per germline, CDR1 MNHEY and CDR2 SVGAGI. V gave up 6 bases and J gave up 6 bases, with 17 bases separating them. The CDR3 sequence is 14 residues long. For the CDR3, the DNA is TGTGCCAGCAGAGAAGAGGCGCGGGGCGCTGAAGCTTTCTTT. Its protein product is CASREEARGAEAFF.

DNA for the CDR3: TGTGCCACCAGCAGAGATCGGGGACAGGGGCTCTACGAGCAGTACTTC. Its translation is CATSRDRGQGLYEQYF. The V call is TRBV15, the J call TRBJ2-7, with 10 bases lining up with TRBD1. Germline CDR1 and CDR2: LNHNV and YYDKDF (reference sequence). This CDR3 has 16 amino acids. The trim removed 0 bases at V and 3 bases at J, leaving 5 bases unmatched.

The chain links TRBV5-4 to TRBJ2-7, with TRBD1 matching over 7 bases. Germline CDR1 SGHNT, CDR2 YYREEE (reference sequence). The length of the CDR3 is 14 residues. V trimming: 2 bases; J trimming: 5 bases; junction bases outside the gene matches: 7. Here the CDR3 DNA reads TGTGCCAGCAGCTTTTACAGGGGTGCCCACGAGCAGTACTTC. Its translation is CASSFYRGAHEQYF.

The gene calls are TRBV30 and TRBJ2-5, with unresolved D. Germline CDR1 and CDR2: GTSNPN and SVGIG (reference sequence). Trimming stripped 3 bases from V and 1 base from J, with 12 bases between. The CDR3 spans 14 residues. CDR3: CAWRKKASQETQYF. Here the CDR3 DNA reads TGTGCCTGGAGGAAAAAGGCTAGCCAAGAGACCCAGTACTTC.

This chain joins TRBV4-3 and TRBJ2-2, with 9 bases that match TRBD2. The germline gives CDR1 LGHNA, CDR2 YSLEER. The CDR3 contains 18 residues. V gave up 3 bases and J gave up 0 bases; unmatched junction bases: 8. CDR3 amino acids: CASSHRGGAYANTGELFF. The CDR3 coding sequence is TGCGCCAGCAGCCACCGCGGGGGGGCCTACGCGAACACCGGGGAGCTGTTTTTT.

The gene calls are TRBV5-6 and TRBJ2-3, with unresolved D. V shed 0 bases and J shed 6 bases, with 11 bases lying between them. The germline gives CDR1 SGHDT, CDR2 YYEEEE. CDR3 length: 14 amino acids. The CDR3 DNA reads TGTGCCAGCAGCTTGGTTCAGGCCCCGGATACGCAGTATTTT. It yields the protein CASSLVQAPDTQYF.

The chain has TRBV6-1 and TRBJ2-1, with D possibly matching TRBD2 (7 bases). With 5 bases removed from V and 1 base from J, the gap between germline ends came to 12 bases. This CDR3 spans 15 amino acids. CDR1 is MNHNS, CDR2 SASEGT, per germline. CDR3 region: CASSRGGRSYNEQFF. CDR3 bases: TGTGCCAGCAGTAGGGGGGGACGGTCCTACAATGAGCAGTTCTTC.

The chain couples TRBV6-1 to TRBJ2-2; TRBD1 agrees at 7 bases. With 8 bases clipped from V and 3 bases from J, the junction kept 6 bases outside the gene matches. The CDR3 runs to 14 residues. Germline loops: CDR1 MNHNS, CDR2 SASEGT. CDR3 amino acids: CASARDRDTGELFF. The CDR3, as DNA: TGTGCCAGCGCCCGGGACAGAGACACCGGGGAGCTGTTTTTT.

The CDR3 is CASSATTGTGSPSNYGYTF. The CDR3 DNA reads as TGTGCCAGCAGCGCTACGACCGGGACAGGGTCCCCTTCTAACTATGGCTACACCTTC. The chain employs TRBV9 and TRBJ1-2; 9 nucleotides line up with TRBD1. The CDR3 spans 19 residues. The trim removed 3 bases at V and 0 bases at J, leaving 15 bases unmatched. CDR1 SGDLS and CDR2 YYNGEE come from the germline V gene.

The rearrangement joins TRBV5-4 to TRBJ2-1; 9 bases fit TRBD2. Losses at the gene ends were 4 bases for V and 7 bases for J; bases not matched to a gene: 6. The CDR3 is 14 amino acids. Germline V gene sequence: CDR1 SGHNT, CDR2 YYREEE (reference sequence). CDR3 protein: CASSLGGGANEQFF. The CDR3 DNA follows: TGTGCCAGCAGCCTTGGCGGGGGGGCGAATGAGCAGTTCTTC.

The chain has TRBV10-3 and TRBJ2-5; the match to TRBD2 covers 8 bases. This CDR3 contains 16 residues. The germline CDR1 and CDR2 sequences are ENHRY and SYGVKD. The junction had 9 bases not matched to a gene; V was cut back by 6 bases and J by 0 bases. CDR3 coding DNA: TGTGCCATCAGATCCACTGAAGCGGGGGACCAAGAGACCCAGTACTTC. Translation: CAIRSTEAGDQETQYF.

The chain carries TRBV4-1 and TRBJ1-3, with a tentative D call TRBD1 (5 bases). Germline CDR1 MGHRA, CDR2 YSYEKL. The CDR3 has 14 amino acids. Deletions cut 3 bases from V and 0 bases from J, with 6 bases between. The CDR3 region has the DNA TGCGCCAGCAGCCATGACAGCTCTGGAAACACCATATATTTT. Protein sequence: CASSHDSSGNTIYF.

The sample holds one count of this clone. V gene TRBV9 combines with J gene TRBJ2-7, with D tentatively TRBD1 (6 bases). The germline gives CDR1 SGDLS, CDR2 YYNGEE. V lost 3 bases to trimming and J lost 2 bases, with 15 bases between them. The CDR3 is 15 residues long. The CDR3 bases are TGTGCCAGCAGCGAGAGGGACACCCGGACCTACGAGCAGTACTTC. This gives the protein CASSERDTRTYEQYF. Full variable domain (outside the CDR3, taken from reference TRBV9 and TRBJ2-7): DSGVTQTPKHLITATGQRVTLRCSPRSGDLSVYWYQQSLDQGLQFLIQYYNGEERAKGNILERFSAQQFPDLHSELNLSSLELGDSALYFCASSERDTRTYEQYFGPGTRLTVT.

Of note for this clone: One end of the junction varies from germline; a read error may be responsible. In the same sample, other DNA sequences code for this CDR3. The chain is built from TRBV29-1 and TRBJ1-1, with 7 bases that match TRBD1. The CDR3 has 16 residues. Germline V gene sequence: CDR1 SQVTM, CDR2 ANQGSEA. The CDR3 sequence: CSARQGSGPMNTEAFF. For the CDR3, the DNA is TGTAGCGCACGACAGGGAAGTGGGCCTATGAACACTGAAGCTTTCTTT. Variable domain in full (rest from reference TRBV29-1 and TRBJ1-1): SAVISQKPSRDICQRGTSLTIQCQVDSQVTMMFWYRQQPGQSLTLIATANQGSEATYESGFVIDKFPISRPNLTFSTLTVSNMSPEDSSIYLCSARQGSGPMNTEAFFGQGTRLTVV.

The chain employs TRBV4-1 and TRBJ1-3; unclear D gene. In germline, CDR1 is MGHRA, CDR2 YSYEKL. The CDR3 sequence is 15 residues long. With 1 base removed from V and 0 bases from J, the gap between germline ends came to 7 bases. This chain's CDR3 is CASSQVSVSGNTIYF. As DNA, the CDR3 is TGCGCCAGCAGCCAAGTTTCAGTCTCTGGAAACACCATATATTTT.

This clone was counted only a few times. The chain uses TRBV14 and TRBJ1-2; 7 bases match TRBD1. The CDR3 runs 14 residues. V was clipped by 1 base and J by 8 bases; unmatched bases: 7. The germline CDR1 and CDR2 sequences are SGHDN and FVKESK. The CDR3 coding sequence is TGTGCCAGCAGCCAAGTGGTGACAGGGCAAGGCTACACCTTC. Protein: CASSQVVTGQGYTF.

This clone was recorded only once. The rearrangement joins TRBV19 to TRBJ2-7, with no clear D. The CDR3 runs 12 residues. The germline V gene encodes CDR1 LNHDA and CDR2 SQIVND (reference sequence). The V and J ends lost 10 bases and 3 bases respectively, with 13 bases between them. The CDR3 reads CATSGLVYEQYF. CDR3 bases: TGTGCCACCTCGGGTCTTGTCTACGAGCAGTACTTC.

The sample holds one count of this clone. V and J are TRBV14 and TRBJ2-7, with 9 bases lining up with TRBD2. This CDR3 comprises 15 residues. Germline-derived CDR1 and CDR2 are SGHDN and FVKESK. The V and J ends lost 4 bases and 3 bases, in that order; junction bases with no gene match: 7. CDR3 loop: CASSPKRGVVYEQYF. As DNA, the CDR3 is TGTGCCAGCAGCCCTAAGCGGGGGGTGGTCTACGAGCAGTACTTC.

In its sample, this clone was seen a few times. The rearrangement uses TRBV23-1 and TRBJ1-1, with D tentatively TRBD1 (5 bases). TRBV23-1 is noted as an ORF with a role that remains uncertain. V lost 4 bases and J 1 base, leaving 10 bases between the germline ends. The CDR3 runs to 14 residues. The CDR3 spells CASSLGVGNTEAFF. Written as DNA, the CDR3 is TGCGCCAGCAGTCTAGGGGTCGGGAACACTGAAGCTTTCTTT.

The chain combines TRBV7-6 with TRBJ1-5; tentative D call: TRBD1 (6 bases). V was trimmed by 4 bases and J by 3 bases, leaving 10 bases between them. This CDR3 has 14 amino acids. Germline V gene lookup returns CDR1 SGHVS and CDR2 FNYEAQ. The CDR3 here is CASSSQGVNQPQHF. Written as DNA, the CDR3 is TGTGCCAGCAGCTCACAGGGTGTCAATCAGCCCCAGCATTTT.

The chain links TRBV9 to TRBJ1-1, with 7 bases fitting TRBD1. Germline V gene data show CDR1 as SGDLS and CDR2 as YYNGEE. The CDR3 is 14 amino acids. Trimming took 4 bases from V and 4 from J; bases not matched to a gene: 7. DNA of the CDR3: TGTGCCAGCAGCCCTCTACAGGGGAGCACTGAAGCTTTCTTT. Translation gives CASSPLQGSTEAFF. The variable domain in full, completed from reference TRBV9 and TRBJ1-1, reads DSGVTQTPKHLITATGQRVTLRCSPRSGDLSVYWYQQSLDQGLQFLIQYYNGEERAKGNILERFSAQQFPDLHSELNLSSLELGDSALYFCASSPLQGSTEAFFGQGTRLTVV.

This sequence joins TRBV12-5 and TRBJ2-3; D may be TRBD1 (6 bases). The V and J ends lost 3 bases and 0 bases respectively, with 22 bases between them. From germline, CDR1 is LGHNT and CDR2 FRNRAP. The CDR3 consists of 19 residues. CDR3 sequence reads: CASGFSPGQRLGSTDTQYF. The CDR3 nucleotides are TGTGCTAGTGGTTTCTCCCCAGGACAGCGTTTGGGAAGCACAGATACGCAGTATTTT.

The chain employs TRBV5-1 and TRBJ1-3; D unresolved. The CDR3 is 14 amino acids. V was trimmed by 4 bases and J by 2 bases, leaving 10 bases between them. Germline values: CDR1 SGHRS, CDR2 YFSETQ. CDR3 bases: TGCGCCAGCAGCCTGGACGCTACTGGAAACACCATATATTTT. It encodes CASSLDATGNTIYF.

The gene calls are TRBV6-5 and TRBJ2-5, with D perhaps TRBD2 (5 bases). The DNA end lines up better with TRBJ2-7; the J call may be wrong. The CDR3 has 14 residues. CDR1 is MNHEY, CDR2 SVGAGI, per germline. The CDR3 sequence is CACGRTGSSYEQYF. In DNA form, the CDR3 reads TGTGCCTGCGGGCGGACCGGAAGCTCCTACGAGCAGTACTTC.

DNA for the CDR3: TGCGCCAGCAGCTTGACAGCGGGGGCGGGCGAGCAGTACTTC. This codes for CASSLTAGAGEQYF. V is TRBV5-1 and J is TRBJ2-7; 8 bases fit TRBD2. Germline V gene lookup returns CDR1 SGHRS and CDR2 YFSETQ. The trim removed 1 base at V and 6 bases at J, leaving 6 bases unmatched. This CDR3 is built from 14 residues.